Reported below is one T cell receptor (beta chain). This sample is part of a study of CD8 T cells in ankylosing spondylitis. With 6 bases removed from V and 5 bases from J, the gap between germline ends came to 14 bases. Germline values: CDR1 ENHRY, CDR2 SYGVKD. This CDR3 is 13 amino acids long. TCRdb itself ran the 5' RACE reads through MiXCR, one entry per CDR3 protein. Of 380,000 or so distinct CDR3 sequences in the sample, roughly 20% are singletons; the top ten hold about an eighth. What was sequenced was blood, either unsorted or a sorted T cell fraction (not recorded which). The receptor comes from a male donor with ankylosing spondylitis or in good health (not recorded which). The chain joins TRBV10-3 to TRBJ2-7, with a possible D match to TRBD1 (6 bases). This CDR3 is CAISPGQFNEQYF. CDR3 sequence (DNA): TGTGCCATCAGCCCGGGACAATTTAACGAGCAGTACTTC.